The 8 T cell receptor beta chains below were found in one sample sequenced in a study of shared clonotypes between healthy human individuals. Sequencing used immunoSEQ multiplex PCR; TCRdb keeps in-frame clones, though not all of them. The sample records some 2,100,000 clones, 85% to 95% being singletons. Positive CCR7 selection of CD45RO-negative cells yielded the naive CD8 cells, and terminally differentiated effector memory CD45RA+ cells were excluded. The sequenced sample was naive CD8+ T cells from PBMCs. Source of these receptors: a man aged 18 to 30 in good health. Some clones in this sample may be carry-over from other donors' samples.

The rearrangement links TRBV28 to TRBJ1-3, with a tentative D call TRBD1 (6 bases). The germline V and J ends were trimmed by 11 bases and 0 bases, with 14 bases remaining between them. CDR1 is MDHEN and CDR2 is SYDVKM in the germline V gene. CDR3 length equals 14 residues. Here the CDR3 DNA reads TGTGCCGGCTCAGACAGGTCCTCTGGAAACACCATATATTTT. This translates into CAGSDRSSGNTIYF.

The rearrangement uses TRBV29-1 and TRBJ1-1, with no clear D. Per the germline V gene, CDR1 is SQVTM and CDR2 is ANQGSEA. The CDR3 consists of 12 residues. V was shortened by 7 bases and J by 5 bases, with 14 bases between the two germline ends. CDR3 nucleotide sequence: TGCAGCGCGCCCCTGAGGGAAACTGAAGCTTTCTTT. This gives the protein CSAPLRETEAFF.

The rearrangement joins TRBV19 to TRBJ1-1, with D possibly matching TRBD1 (5 bases). Germline loops: CDR1 LNHDA, CDR2 SQIVND (reference sequence). Trimming pared 7 bases from V and 2 bases from J, leaving 20 bases between. The CDR3 is made up of 16 amino acids. The CDR3 protein is CASNTNPRGLNTEAFF. DNA for the CDR3: TGTGCCAGTAACACCAACCCACGGGGCCTCAACACTGAAGCTTTCTTT.

The chain couples TRBV6-1 to TRBJ2-7; D is undetermined. Looked up from germline, CDR1 is MNHNS and CDR2 is SASEGT. This CDR3 region has 12 residues. The V gene lost 5 bases and the J gene lost 2 bases, with 7 bases spanning the gap. The CDR3 protein is CASSPTPYEQYF. The CDR3 nucleotides are TGTGCCAGCAGTCCCACCCCCTACGAGCAGTACTTC.

V is TRBV6-5 and J is TRBJ2-7; D possibly corresponds to TRBD2 (5 bases). CDR1 is MNHEY, CDR2 SVGAGI, per germline. V was shortened by 5 bases and J by 2 bases, with 16 bases between the two germline ends. CDR3 length equals 15 residues. The CDR3 DNA reads as TGTGCCAGCAGTCCTCAAGCGGAACACCCCTACGAGCAGTACTTC. The encoded protein is CASSPQAEHPYEQYF.

Remarks on this clone: The same CDR3 arises from other DNA sequences in this sample as well. The chain joins TRBV11-2 to TRBJ2-7; 7 nucleotides match TRBD1. This CDR3 comprises 14 residues. V trimming: 6 bases; J trimming: 1 base; junction bases outside the gene matches: 6. Looked up from germline, CDR1 is SGHAT and CDR2 is FQNNGV. CDR3 bases: TGTGCCAGCAGTTCTAGGGGGCGATCCTACGAGCAGTACTTC. This translates into CASSSRGRSYEQYF.

This chain connects TRBV27 to TRBJ1-1; 8 bases match TRBD1. Germline V lookup: CDR1 MNHEY, CDR2 SMNVEV (reference sequence). This CDR3 comprises 14 residues. With 6 bases clipped from V and 11 bases from J, the junction kept 14 bases outside the gene matches. The CDR3 here is CASSLTRDRLQAFF. The CDR3 coding sequence is TGTGCCAGCAGCCTAACCAGGGACAGGTTACAGGCTTTCTTT.

The chain uses TRBV28 and TRBJ2-4; the D is unclear. The CDR3 extends over 13 amino acids. The V and J ends lost 4 bases and 5 bases respectively, with 9 bases between them. Germline lookup yields CDR1 MDHEN and CDR2 SYDVKM. CDR3 in amino acids: CASSSLGQNIQYF. The CDR3 coding sequence is TGTGCCAGCAGTTCCCTCGGACAAAACATTCAGTACTTC.